The 8 T cell receptor beta chains below were found in one sample sequenced in a study of blood T cell repertoires in COVID-19 (dated by TCRdb to 2018 to 2020). Receptors were amplified or captured by the immunoSEQ multiplex PCR assay. The immuneACCESS repertoire file appears here via TCRdb, limited to in-frame rearrangements. These files lack a portion of the clones; in checked studies, under half of the deficit traces to unresolved V genes, and the cause of the others is not known. Across this sample there are about 370,000 clones, with 80% to 90% seen only once. Jointly, the top ten make up 0.95% to 1.1% of the sample. The sequenced material came from PBMCs or T cells enriched from blood (not recorded which). The receptor source for this set is a man between 18 and 35 years old who had recovered from COVID-19.

This clone was recorded a few times. The V call is TRBV3-1 (or the pseudogene TRBV3-2), the J call TRBJ2-2; 12 bases are shared with TRBD1. CDR3 length equals 16 residues. The V gene end was trimmed by 5 bases and the J gene end by 4 bases; junction bases not matched to a gene: 5. Germline V gene sequence: CDR1 LGHDT, CDR2 YNNKEL (reference sequence). The DNA for the CDR3 is TGTGCCAGCAGCGCCGGGACAGGGGGCTTCACCGGGGAGCTGTTTTTT. This encodes CASSAGTGGFTGELFF.

The chain uses TRBV28 and TRBJ1-2, with TRBD1 identical over 7 bases. The CDR3 is 16 amino acids. CDR1 MDHEN and CDR2 SYDVKM come from the germline V gene. After removal of 6 bases from V and 5 bases from J, the junction contained 15 bases not matched to a gene. The CDR3 region has the DNA TGTGCCAGCAGCTGGACCCGAACAGGGGCGCAGTATGGCTACACCTTC. It translates to CASSWTRTGAQYGYTF.

The chain combines TRBV3-1 (or the pseudogene TRBV3-2) with TRBJ2-1; TRBD2 is a possible D gene (5 bases). The ends were cut back, 5 bases at V and 2 bases at J, with 19 bases in the middle. Germline V gives CDR1 LGHDT, CDR2 YNNKEL (reference sequence). The CDR3 has 17 residues. CDR3 loop: CASSKGSERAAYNEQFF. The CDR3 nucleotides read TGTGCCAGCAGCAAAGGGTCGGAGAGGGCAGCCTACAATGAGCAGTTCTTC.

This chain connects TRBV24-1 to TRBJ1-5; 7 nucleotides align to TRBD1. This CDR3 comprises 15 residues. Germline assignment: CDR1 KGHDR and CDR2 SFDVKD. After removal of 3 bases from V and 8 bases from J, the junction contained 9 bases not matched to a gene. This chain's CDR3 is CATSDPGTARKPQHF. The CDR3 bases are TGTGCCACCAGTGATCCCGGGACAGCGAGGAAGCCCCAGCATTTT.

The sample holds one count of this clone. Sequence at one end of the junction differs from germline and may be a read error. This chain joins TRBV18 and TRBJ1-4; 9 positions agree with TRBD1. Germline V gives CDR1 KGHSH, CDR2 LQKENI. The CDR3 is 14 residues long. The CDR3 DNA follows: TGTGCCAGCTCCCCACAGGGGGCAAGAGAAAAACTGTTTTTT. This codes for CASSPQGAREKLFF.

V gene TRBV19 combines with J gene TRBJ1-1, with 12 bases matching TRBD1. V lost 6 bases and J lost 4; bases outside the gene matches: 12. Germline V CDR1 and CDR2: LNHDA, SQIVND (reference sequence). The CDR3 loop spans 17 amino acids. DNA for the CDR3: TGTGCCAGTAGGAATACCGGGACAGGGGGCTTGGGCACTGAAGCTTTCTTT. This gives the protein CASRNTGTGGLGTEAFF.

V gene TRBV28 combines with J gene TRBJ2-6, with 8 bases that match TRBD1. V was pared by 1 base and J by 2 bases, with 13 bases of the junction left unmatched. The CDR3 is 20 residues long. Germline CDR1 MDHEN, CDR2 SYDVKM. The CDR3 protein is CASSLSRDRGWVPGANVLTF. In DNA form, the CDR3 reads TGTGCCAGCAGTTTATCCCGAGACAGGGGTTGGGTCCCTGGGGCCAACGTCCTGACTTTC.

J is TRBJ1-1 and V is TRBV19; possible D gene TRBD1, 6 bases. V was clipped by 6 bases and J by 3 bases, with 8 bases between them. The CDR3 is 12 amino acids. Germline CDR1 LNHDA, CDR2 SQIVND (reference sequence). The DNA of the CDR3 is TGTGCCAGTAGGGCAGGGGACACTGAAGCTTTCTTT. Translated: CASRAGDTEAFF. Looking up the rest from reference TRBV19 and TRBJ1-1 gives the full variable domain: DGGITQSPKYLFRKEGQNVTLSCEQNLNHDAMYWYRQDPGQGLRLIYYSQIVNDFQKGDIAEGYSVSREKKESFPLTVTSAQKNPTAFYLCASRAGDTEAFFGQGTRLTVV.